The rows below give T cell receptor beta chains drawn from one sample of a study of cytomegalovirus exposure and HLA in healthy donors. Generated by immunoSEQ multiplex PCR, the TCRdb table keeps only in-frame clones and is missing some. The sample includes roughly 140,000 clones, about 80% of them seen just once. The sequencing input was PBMCs. The source is a woman between 35 and 50 years old in good health and CMV-seropositive. The conserved cysteine and the conserved F or W are not part of the CDR3 here. A D gene is named only where the DNA matches it firmly.

NA	TRBJ2-1	TRBV29-1	SVDRGALDEQF
TRBD1	TRBJ2-5	TRBV11-3	ASSSWTGGADQETQY
NA	TRBJ2-7	TRBV5-1	ASSLVPTTNYEQY
TRBD2	TRBJ2-5	TRBV7-2	ASSPRLAGGIGTQY
TRBD1	TRBJ1-3	TRBV5-1	ASSLATGSGNTIY
NA	TRBJ2-3	TRBV6-5	ASRTQRRSTDTQY
TRBD1	TRBJ2-7	TRBV7-8	ASSLEGQGGYEQY
NA	TRBJ2-7	TRBV5-6	ASSSSFYEQY
TRBD2	TRBJ2-1	TRBV28	ASSLRRDWTRGTDEQF
NA	TRBJ1-5	TRBV5-6	ASSLVPGYHQPQH
TRBD2	TRBJ2-1	TRBV19	ASSRLADSYNEQF
NA	TRBJ2-2	TRBV6-5	ASSYARGGTGELF
TRBD1	TRBJ1-4	TRBV7-8	ASCEGAYEKLF
TRBD2	TRBJ2-7	TRBV6-5	ASSYGLAGIKY
TRBD1	TRBJ1-2	TRBV19	AVRQGNGYT
TRBD2	TRBJ2-5	TRBV4-2	ASSQEVGSGTETQY
NA	TRBJ2-3	TRBV12-5	ASGLVLRRDTSTDTQY
TRBD2	TRBJ2-1	TRBV5-1	ASSLWGLANEQF
TRBD2	TRBJ2-3	TRBV5-6	ASSSTSGIADTQY
NA	TRBJ1-5	TRBV10-3	AISDGRNNQPQH
NA	TRBJ2-1	TRBV5-8	ASSWGVLHNEQF
NA	TRBJ2-5	TRBV29-1	SVDRGALQTQY
TRBD2	TRBJ2-3	TRBV28	ASSFLREAGDTQY
NA	TRBJ2-7	TRBV5-1	ASTHQGSSYEQY
TRBD2	TRBJ2-3	TRBV9	ASSVGLAGGTDTQY
NA	TRBJ1-4	TRBV7-8	ASSLVSFSEKLF
TRBD2	TRBJ2-1	TRBV14	ASSPGGLAEQF
TRBD1	TRBJ1-2	TRBV19	ASKPTGILYGYT
TRBD2	TRBJ2-5	TRBV5-1	ASSLALAGVGETQY
TRBD1	TRBJ2-5	TRBV11-2	ASSLDRGLGETQY
TRBD2	TRBJ2-7	TRBV5-1	ASSGGTSGSYEQY
TRBD2	TRBJ2-6	TRBV4-1	ASSQAGGSGANVLT
NA	TRBJ1-1	TRBV27	ASSHGQNTEAF
TRBD1	TRBJ2-4	TRBV28	ASSTAGTGQNIQY
NA	TRBJ2-1	TRBV7-9	ASSPPPGHLNEQF
NA	TRBJ2-5	TRBV10-2	ASSESTGPKTQY
TRBD1	TRBJ2-6	TRBV19	ASSYRGGFSGANVLT
TRBD2	TRBJ2-1	TRBV5-1	ASSLRLAEHNEQF
TRBD1	TRBJ2-5	TRBV4-2	ASSPRDREETQY
NA	TRBJ2-6	TRBV14	ASSQDYRSSVPRRSGANVLT